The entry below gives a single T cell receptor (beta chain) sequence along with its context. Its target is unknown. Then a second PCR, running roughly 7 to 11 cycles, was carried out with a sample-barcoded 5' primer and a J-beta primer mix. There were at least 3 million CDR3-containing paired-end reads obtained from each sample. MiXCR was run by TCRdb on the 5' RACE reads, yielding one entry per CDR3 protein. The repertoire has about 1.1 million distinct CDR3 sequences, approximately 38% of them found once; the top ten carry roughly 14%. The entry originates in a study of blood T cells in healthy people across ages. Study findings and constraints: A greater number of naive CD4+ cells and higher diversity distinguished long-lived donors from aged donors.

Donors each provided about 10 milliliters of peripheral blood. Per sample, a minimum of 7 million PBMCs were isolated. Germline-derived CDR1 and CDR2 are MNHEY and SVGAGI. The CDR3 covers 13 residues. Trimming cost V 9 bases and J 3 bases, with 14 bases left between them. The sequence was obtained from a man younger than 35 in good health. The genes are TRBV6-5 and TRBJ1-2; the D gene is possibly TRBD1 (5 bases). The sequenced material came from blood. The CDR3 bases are TGTGCCAGTTCATCCCCGGGGCACTATGGCTACACCTTC. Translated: CASSSPGHYGYTF.